A selection of T cell receptor beta chains follows, all from one sample in a study of shared clonotypes between healthy human individuals. Libraries were prepared by immunoSEQ multiplex PCR; TCRdb keeps only in-frame clonotypes and omits some of them. Among 2 million to 2.5 million clones listed, 95% were seen once. Sequencing used naive CD4+ T cells sorted from blood. The receptors shown here come from a man younger than 35 in good health. CDR3s include the opening cysteine and the closing phenylalanine or tryptophan. D genes are given only for firm matches. Some rows have no size entry. The others give once, few or many, or a class for an expanded clone.

clone size	V gene	D gene	J gene	CDR3 protein	CDR3 DNA
.	TRBV5-4	.	TRBJ2-2	CASTKAGNTGELFF	TGTGCCAGCACCAAAGCGGGGAACACCGGGGAGCTGTTTTTT
.	TRBV30	.	TRBJ2-7	CAWSSSSYEQYF	TGTGCCTGGAGTAGTAGCTCCTACGAGCAGTACTTC
.	TRBV14	.	TRBJ2-5	CASSQWLETQYF	TGTGCCAGCAGCCAATGGTTAGAGACCCAGTACTTC
.	TRBV5-4	TRBD2	TRBJ2-5	CASSLAGGGETQYF	TGTGCCAGCAGCTTAGCGGGGGGAGGGGAGACCCAGTACTTC
.	TRBV6-5	.	TRBJ2-7	CASSYGRDQEQYF	TGTGCCAGCAGTTACGGGCGGGATCAAGAGCAGTACTTC
once	TRBV5-1	TRBD2	TRBJ2-5	CASSLGTSPETQYF	TGCGCCAGCAGCTTGGGGACTAGCCCGGAGACCCAGTACTTC
.	TRBV6-1	TRBD1	TRBJ2-3	CASTRGQARADTQYF	TGTGCCAGCACCCGTGGACAGGCTCGGGCAGATACGCAGTATTTT
.	TRBV9	.	TRBJ1-3	CASSAQTQQNTIYF	TGTGCCAGCAGCGCACAGACCCAACAAAACACCATATATTTT
.	TRBV18	.	TRBJ2-7	CASSPTLVKPHEQYF	TGTGCCAGCTCACCAACACTAGTTAAGCCCCACGAGCAGTACTTC
.	TRBV11-2	TRBD2	TRBJ2-1	CASSYVSASGSSYNEQFF	TGTGCCAGCAGCTACGTATCAGCTAGCGGGAGTTCCTACAATGAGCAGTTCTTC
.	TRBV5-1	TRBD2	TRBJ2-3	CASSPPGGDTDTQYF	TGCGCCAGCAGCCCGCCCGGGGGGGACACAGATACGCAGTATTTT
.	TRBV9	.	TRBJ1-2	CASSDGPGGGYTF	TGTGCCAGCAGCGACGGGCCCGGGGGTGGCTACACCTTC
once	TRBV9	.	TRBJ2-3	CASSEADADTQYF	TGTGCCAGCAGCGAGGCGGACGCAGATACGCAGTATTTT
.	TRBV13	TRBD1	TRBJ2-5	CASSLEQGKTQYF	TGTGCCAGCAGCTTAGAACAGGGGAAGACCCAGTACTTC
.	TRBV2	.	TRBJ2-7	CASSEARVGTASEQYF	TGTGCCAGCAGTGAAGCGAGGGTAGGGACCGCCTCCGAGCAGTACTTC
.	TRBV5-1	TRBD2	TRBJ2-5	CASSLAGSGGQETQYF	TGCGCCAGCAGCTTGGCCGGTTCCGGGGGGCAAGAGACCCAGTACTTC
.	TRBV5-1	.	TRBJ1-1	CASSSGDRAEAFF	TGCGCCAGCAGCTCAGGGGATAGGGCTGAAGCTTTCTTT
.	TRBV10-3	.	TRBJ2-1	CATALDMTFSYNEQFF	TGTGCCACCGCCTTGGACATGACCTTCTCCTACAATGAGCAGTTCTTC
.	TRBV25-1	TRBD1	TRBJ2-5	CASSEYFGTGGRETQYF	TGTGCCAGCAGTGAATATTTTGGGACAGGGGGCAGGGAGACCCAGTACTTC
.	TRBV28	.	TRBJ1-2	CASTTIGLPYGYTF	TGTGCCAGTACCACTATAGGGCTCCCCTATGGCTACACCTTC
.	TRBV25-1	.	TRBJ1-1	CASSGQGTGTEAFF	TGTGCCAGCAGTGGTCAGGGGACGGGCACTGAAGCTTTCTTT
.	TRBV2	.	TRBJ2-7	CASRLEEGLSSYEQYF	TGTGCCAGCAGGCTCGAAGAGGGTTTAAGCTCCTACGAGCAGTACTTC
.	TRBV9	TRBD1	TRBJ2-3	CASSGTGGADTQYF	TGTGCCAGCAGCGGGACAGGGGGTGCAGATACGCAGTATTTT
.	TRBV10-3	TRBD2	TRBJ2-5	CAISHAGGPETQYF	TGTGCCATCAGTCATGCGGGAGGGCCGGAGACCCAGTACTTC
.	TRBV14	.	TRBJ1-2	CASSQDLADGYTF	TGTGCCAGCAGCCAAGATTTAGCTGATGGCTACACCTTC
.	TRBV20-1	.	TRBJ2-7	CSARDLPEQYF	TGCAGTGCTAGAGATTTGCCCGAGCAGTACTTC
.	TRBV5-1	.	TRBJ1-5	CASSLDTGNQPQHF	TGCGCCAGCAGCTTGGATACAGGGAATCAGCCCCAGCATTTT